Listed below are T cell receptor beta chains from one sample, sequenced in a study of blood T cell repertoires in COVID-19. Sequencing was performed with immunoSEQ multiplex PCR; in TCRdb, only in-frame clones are kept and a portion is missing. The sample carries fewer than 150,000 clones, about 85% recorded once. Sequenced sample: peripheral blood. These receptors all stem from a human donor in a cohort sampled during active COVID-19. CDR3s include the opening cysteine and the closing phenylalanine or tryptophan. A D gene is named only where the DNA matches it firmly. The size entry is marked missing in some rows and otherwise reads once, few, many or a size class.

J: TRBJ2-1
size: -
V: TRBV5-1
D: TRBD1
CDR3: CASSQGAGSSYNEQFF
DNA: TGCGCCAGCAGCCAGGGGGCGGGCAGCTCCTACAATGAGCAGTTCTTC

J: TRBJ2-7
size: -
V: TRBV10-2
D: -
CDR3: CASSEVADSSYEQYF
DNA: TGCGCCAGCAGTGAGGTCGCGGACAGTTCCTACGAGCAGTACTTC

J: TRBJ1-2
size: -
V: TRBV4-3
D: TRBD1
CDR3: CASSQAWTGVYGYTF
DNA: TGCGCCAGCAGCCAAGCCTGGACAGGGGTCTATGGCTACACCTTC

J: TRBJ1-2
size: -
V: TRBV5-1
D: -
CDR3: CASSLLGRGRDSYGYTF
DNA: TGCGCCAGCAGCTTGTTAGGCCGGGGCAGGGACTCTTATGGCTACACCTTC

J: TRBJ2-5
size: -
V: TRBV4-3
D: -
CDR3: CASSLGGQGQETQYF
DNA: TGCGCCAGCAGCTTGGGGGGGCAGGGCCAAGAGACCCAGTACTTC

J: TRBJ2-1
size: -
V: TRBV6-4
D: -
CDR3: CASSALPSSYNEQFF
DNA: TGTGCCAGCAGTGCTCTTCCGAGCTCCTACAATGAGCAGTTCTTC

J: TRBJ1-2
size: -
V: TRBV4-1
D: TRBD1
CDR3: CASSQGTGYGYTF
DNA: TGCGCCAGCAGCCAAGGGACAGGGTACGGCTACACCTTC

J: TRBJ2-7
size: -
V: TRBV20-1
D: -
CDR3: CSASRPRGSDEQYF
DNA: TGCAGTGCTAGTAGGCCGAGAGGGTCCGACGAGCAGTACTTC

J: TRBJ1-2
size: -
V: TRBV19
D: -
CDR3: CASSTLDSGTGYTF
DNA: TGTGCCAGTAGTACCTTAGACAGCGGGACTGGCTACACCTTC

J: TRBJ2-6
size: -
V: TRBV10-2
D: TRBD1
CDR3: CASSVGGQAAPGANVLTF
DNA: TGCGCCAGCAGTGTGGGGGGACAGGCTGCACCTGGGGCCAACGTCCTGACTTTC

J: TRBJ2-5
size: -
V: TRBV2
D: TRBD2
CDR3: CARGTSRETQYF
DNA: TGTGCCAGGGGGACTAGCCGGGAGACCCAGTACTTC

J: TRBJ2-2
size: -
V: TRBV27
D: -
CDR3: CASSYGYRVGELFF
DNA: TGTGCCAGCAGTTATGGCTACCGGGTCGGGGAGCTGTTTTTT

J: TRBJ1-3
size: -
V: TRBV6-6
D: -
CDR3: CAGRGSGNTIYF
DNA: TGTGCGGGGAGGGGCTCTGGAAACACCATATATTTT

J: TRBJ2-2
size: -
V: TRBV30
D: -
CDR3: CFSGELFF
DNA: TGTTTTTCTGGGGAGCTGTTTTTT

J: TRBJ2-1
size: -
V: TRBV6-5
D: TRBD2
CDR3: CASRPSGSGNEQFF
DNA: TGTGCCAGCCGGCCTAGCGGGAGCGGTAATGAGCAGTTCTTC

J: TRBJ2-3
size: -
V: TRBV11-2
D: TRBD2
CDR3: CASSRRVREGRTDTQYF
DNA: TGTGCCAGCAGCCGACGAGTGCGGGAGGGCCGGACAGATACGCAGTATTTT

J: TRBJ2-2
size: -
V: TRBV7-9
D: TRBD1
CDR3: CASSARDRDGGELFF
DNA: TGTGCCAGCAGCGCCAGGGACAGGGACGGCGGGGAGCTGTTTTTT

J: TRBJ2-2
size: -
V: TRBV5-1
D: TRBD2
CDR3: CASSFGLAGGPNTGELFF
DNA: TGCGCCAGCAGCTTTGGACTAGCGGGGGGGCCCAACACCGGGGAGCTGTTTTTT

J: TRBJ2-3
size: -
V: TRBV4-3
D: -
CDR3: CASSPRGASGTDTQYF
DNA: TGCGCCAGCAGCCCTCGGGGGGCGAGTGGTACAGATACGCAGTATTTT

J: TRBJ1-1
size: -
V: TRBV6-5
D: -
CDR3: CASSYSRGPGAEAFF
DNA: TGTGCCAGCAGTTACTCTCGAGGTCCCGGGGCTGAAGCTTTCTTT

J: TRBJ1-4
size: -
V: TRBV7-2
D: TRBD1
CDR3: CASSLIGTALNEKLFF
DNA: TGTGCCAGCAGCTTAATCGGGACAGCTCTTAATGAAAAACTGTTTTTT

J: TRBJ1-2
size: -
V: TRBV7-2
D: -
CDR3: CASSSGAGALGYTF
DNA: TGTGCCAGCAGCTCCGGGGCAGGGGCGCTTGGCTACACCTTC

J: TRBJ1-2
size: -
V: TRBV7-9
D: -
CDR3: CASRSYLQGSGYTF
DNA: TGTGCCAGCAGGTCGTACTTACAGGGATCTGGCTACACCTTC

J: TRBJ2-5
size: -
V: TRBV7-2
D: TRBD1
CDR3: CASSIDRGRETQYF
DNA: TGTGCCAGCAGCATCGACAGGGGACGAGAGACCCAGTACTTC

J: TRBJ1-3
size: -
V: TRBV18
D: -
CDR3: CASSPDSIVGNTIYF
DNA: TGTGCCAGCTCACCCGACAGTATCGTAGGAAACACCATATATTTT

J: TRBJ1-1
size: few
V: TRBV12-3/TRBV12-4
D: -
CDR3: CATAWGGTEAFF
DNA: TGTGCCACCGCATGGGGAGGCACTGAAGCTTTCTTT

J: TRBJ2-1
size: -
V: TRBV2
D: -
CDR3: CASSPRTVVFDTNNEQFF
DNA: TGTGCCAGCAGTCCCAGGACAGTTGTTTTCGATACGAACAATGAGCAGTTCTTC

J: TRBJ2-3
size: -
V: TRBV7-2
D: TRBD2
CDR3: CASTGAGGLADTQYF
DNA: TGTGCCAGCACGGGGGCGGGGGGGCTTGCAGATACGCAGTATTTT

J: TRBJ2-3
size: -
V: TRBV5-4
D: -
CDR3: CASSLGGVMADTQYF
DNA: TGTGCCAGCAGCTTGGGGGGGGTAATGGCAGATACGCAGTATTTT

J: TRBJ2-1
size: -
V: TRBV7-3
D: TRBD2
CDR3: CASSSGGPPQFF
DNA: TGTGCCAGCAGCAGCGGGGGCCCCCCTCAGTTCTTC

J: TRBJ1-2
size: -
V: TRBV6-1
D: TRBD1
CDR3: CASSAASGTVLCYTF
DNA: TGTGCCAGCAGTGCAGCTTCCGGGACAGTCCTTTGCTACACCTTC

J: TRBJ1-3
size: -
V: TRBV28
D: -
CDR3: CASSLGGVSGNTIYF
DNA: TGTGCCAGCAGTTTAGGAGGTGTCTCTGGAAACACCATATATTTT

J: TRBJ1-4
size: -
V: TRBV12-3/TRBV12-4
D: -
CDR3: CASSRARNEKLFF
DNA: TGTGCCAGCTCCAGGGCGAGGAATGAAAAACTGTTTTTT

J: TRBJ2-3
size: -
V: TRBV12-5
D: -
CDR3: CASGLVNWRQYF
DNA: TGTGCTAGTGGTTTGGTAAACTGGAGGCAGTATTTT

J: TRBJ2-3
size: -
V: TRBV4-3
D: -
CDR3: CASSRTRRTTDTQYF
DNA: TGCGCCAGCAGCCGGACAAGAAGAACAACAGATACGCAGTATTTT

J: TRBJ1-6
size: -
V: TRBV3-1/TRBV3-2
D: -
CDR3: CASSQDRAALHF
DNA: TGTGCCAGCAGCCAAGACAGGGCTGCCCTCCACTTT

J: TRBJ2-5
size: -
V: TRBV9
D: -
CDR3: CASSVLGATQETQYF
DNA: TGTGCCAGCAGCGTATTGGGGGCAACGCAAGAGACCCAGTACTTC

J: TRBJ2-2
size: once
V: TRBV4-1
D: -
CDR3: CASSQYLQANTGELFF
DNA: TGCGCCAGCAGCCAATACCTACAGGCCAACACCGGGGAGCTGTTTTTT

J: TRBJ2-1
size: -
V: TRBV5-1
D: TRBD2
CDR3: CASSLGGSVINEQFF
DNA: TGCGCCAGCAGCTTAGGCGGGAGCGTAATCAATGAGCAGTTCTTC

J: TRBJ1-2
size: -
V: TRBV19
D: -
CDR3: CASSVDRYLGYTF
DNA: TGTGCCAGTAGTGTCGACAGGTACCTTGGCTACACCTTC

J: TRBJ1-1
size: -
V: TRBV27
D: TRBD1
CDR3: CASSLLGQGAAEAFF
DNA: TGTGCCAGCAGTTTATTAGGACAGGGGGCCGCTGAAGCTTTCTTT

J: TRBJ1-2
size: -
V: TRBV7-9
D: -
CDR3: CASSSPGQGWYGYTF
DNA: TGTGCCAGCAGTTCTCCGGGACAAGGGTGGTATGGCTACACCTTC